These 6 T cell receptor beta chains came from one sample sequenced in a study of T cell responses to AZD1222 COVID-19 vaccine. Generated by immunoSEQ multiplex PCR, the TCRdb table keeps only in-frame clones and is missing some. The table has 95,000 to 150,000 clones, around 87% seen once. The material sequenced was peripheral blood, taken 28 days after the second AZD1222 dose. These receptors were taken from an adult who received the AZD1222 COVID-19 vaccine.

This sequence joins TRBV11-3 and TRBJ1-1; the D gene is possibly TRBD1 (5 bases). In germline, CDR1 is SGHNT, CDR2 YENEEA. This CDR3 comprises 13 residues. Trimming left V 0 bases short and J 8 bases short, with 10 bases between. CDR3 bases: TGTGCCAGCAGCTTAGATCATGGGGGAGAAGCTTTCTTT. This sequence encodes CASSLDHGGEAFF. Using reference TRBV11-3 and TRBJ1-1 for the parts outside the CDR3, the full variable domain is EAGVVQSPRYKIIEKKQPVAFWCNPISGHNTLYWYLQNLGQGPELLIRYENEEAVDDSQLPKDRFSAERLKGVDSTLKIQPAELGDSAVYLCASSLDHGGEAFFGQGTRLTVV.

V usage is TRBV7-2 and J usage is TRBJ1-5, with D unclear. This CDR3 region has 14 residues. Germline V gene lookup returns CDR1 SGHTA and CDR2 FQGNSA. Trimming took off 1 base at V and 7 bases at J, with 11 bases between the two ends. The CDR3: CASSLGGGRQPQHF. DNA of the CDR3: TGTGCCAGCAGCTTAGGGGGTGGGAGGCAGCCCCAGCATTTT.

This clone was recorded only once. The chain recombines TRBV19 with TRBJ1-5, with 7 bases lining up with TRBD1. This CDR3 contains 15 residues. The trim removed 4 bases at V and 6 bases at J, leaving 9 bases unmatched. CDR1 LNHDA and CDR2 SQIVND come from the germline V gene (reference sequence). CDR3 amino acids: CASSRAGQAGQPQHF. The CDR3 DNA is TGTGCCAGTAGTAGGGCAGGACAGGCGGGTCAGCCCCAGCATTTT.

The chain has TRBV6-4 and TRBJ1-1; D not resolved. Trimming removed 6 bases from V and 11 bases from J, with 10 bases in between. The length of the CDR3 is 10 residues. Germline V gene data show CDR1 as MRHNA and CDR2 as SNTAGT. The CDR3 loop is CASRPVGAFF. The CDR3 DNA sequence: TGTGCCAGCAGACCCGTTGGGGCTTTCTTT.

This chain uses TRBV12-3 or TRBV12-4 with TRBJ1-4; D call uncertain. Trimming took off 6 bases at V and 10 bases at J, with 12 bases between the two ends. CDR3 size: 12 residues. CDR3 region: CASRPSSGKLFF. The CDR3 nucleotides are TGTGCCAGCAGACCAAGTTCCGGAAAACTGTTTTTT.

The chain has TRBV19 and TRBJ1-4, with 8 bases matching TRBD1. V gave up 0 bases and J gave up 8 bases; unmatched junction bases: 8. This CDR3 has 16 amino acids. Germline V gives CDR1 LNHDA, CDR2 SQIVND (reference sequence). The CDR3 loop reads CASSIDRTGLDEKLFF. The DNA of the CDR3 is TGTGCCAGTAGTATAGATCGGACAGGGCTCGACGAAAAACTGTTTTTT. Complete variable domain (other parts from reference TRBV19 and TRBJ1-4): DGGITQSPKYLFRKEGQNVTLSCEQNLNHDAMYWYRQDPGQGLRLIYYSQIVNDFQKGDIAEGYSVSREKKESFPLTVTSAQKNPTAFYLCASSIDRTGLDEKLFFGSGTQLSVL.